These T cell receptor beta chains were read from a single sample in a study of control samples from healthy donors and cancer patients. The table came from immunoSEQ multiplex PCR; TCRdb's copy has only in-frame clones and leaves some out. The data contain some 150,000 clones, about 90% of them singletons. The sample taken for sequencing was blood. Receptors originate from a man younger than 35 in good health. Both conserved end residues are part of each CDR3. The D gene is left open where the match is weak. Expanded clones are given a class, and other clones once, few, many or no size at all.

size,V,length,D,J,DNA,CDR3
few,TRBV18,15,-,TRBJ2-7,TGTGCCAGCTCACAGGGGGCGCGGGAAGTCTACGAGCAGTACTTC,CASSQGAREVYEQYF
-,TRBV19,14,-,TRBJ2-7,TGTGCCAGTAGCGACAGCATTAGCTCCTACGAGCAGTACTTC,CASSDSISSYEQYF
-,TRBV9,14,-,TRBJ1-5,TGTGCCAGCAGCGTTGGGACTCAGGGGCAGCCCCAGCATTTT,CASSVGTQGQPQHF
-,TRBV5-1,13,TRBD2,TRBJ2-5,TGCGCCAGCAGGGTAGCGGGGCAAGAGACCCAGTACTTC,CASRVAGQETQYF
once,TRBV7-9,14,TRBD1,TRBJ1-2,TGTGCCAGCAGCCCCGGACAGGGAAAGGGTGGCTACACCTTC,CASSPGQGKGGYTF
-,TRBV5-6,16,TRBD1,TRBJ2-7,TGTGCCAGCAGCATGGGACAGGGGGCTATTTCCTACGAGCAGTACTTC,CASSMGQGAISYEQYF
-,TRBV4-2,14,-,TRBJ1-1,TGTGCCAGCAGCCAATCTACGGTAAACACTGAAGCTTTCTTT,CASSQSTVNTEAFF
-,TRBV7-9,15,-,TRBJ1-5,TGTGCCAGCAGCTCCGGGAGGATCGGCAATCAGCCCCAGCATTTT,CASSSGRIGNQPQHF
-,TRBV2,16,TRBD1,TRBJ1-3,TGTGCCAGCAGGGACGACCGGGACAGGGGCGGAAACACCATATATTTT,CASRDDRDRGGNTIYF
-,TRBV28,16,-,TRBJ1-5,TGTGCCAGCACCAATCCTGGTGGCAGAGGCAATCAGCCCCAGCATTTT,CASTNPGGRGNQPQHF
-,TRBV3-1/TRBV3-2,14,-,TRBJ2-5,TGTGCCAGCAGCCAAGAACTGGCACAAGAGACCCAGTACTTC,CASSQELAQETQYF
-,TRBV28,16,-,TRBJ2-5,TGTGCCAGCAGTTTGCCACCAGGGGGGAGGGGAGAGACCCAGTACTTC,CASSLPPGGRGETQYF
-,TRBV6-2/TRBV6-3,16,-,TRBJ2-1,TGTGCCAGCAGTTACTTAGCCACAGGAGATTACAATGAGCAGTTCTTC,CASSYLATGDYNEQFF
-,TRBV5-6,16,-,TRBJ2-3,TGTGCCAGCGGTAGGGACATCCCAACGATCACAGATACGCAGTATTTT,CASGRDIPTITDTQYF
-,TRBV5-4,14,-,TRBJ1-6,TGTGCCAGCAGCTTTGAGACAGCGGGATCACCCCTCCACTTT,CASSFETAGSPLHF
-,TRBV19,14,-,TRBJ1-6,TGTGCCAGTAGTATAGGAGGACACGATTCACCCCTCCACTTT,CASSIGGHDSPLHF
-,TRBV5-1,18,TRBD1,TRBJ2-1,TGCGCCAGCAGCTTCGGCGGGACAGGGGAATCAACCTACAATGAGCAGTTCTTC,CASSFGGTGESTYNEQFF
-,TRBV4-1,14,TRBD1,TRBJ2-2,TGCGCCAGCAGCCACCGACAGGGTACCGGGGAGCTGTTTTTT,CASSHRQGTGELFF
-,TRBV6-5,14,-,TRBJ1-2,TGTGCCAGCAACTCGGGACACAGAAACTATGGCTACACCTTC,CASNSGHRNYGYTF
-,TRBV25-1,14,-,TRBJ2-3,TGTGCCAGCAGTGGAGGAATTAGCACAGATACGCAGTATTTT,CASSGGISTDTQYF
-,TRBV7-2,15,-,TRBJ1-2,TGTGCCAGCAGCTTCCGGATAGGCCAGGCGGGTGGCTACACCTTC,CASSFRIGQAGGYTF
-,TRBV6-5,13,TRBD1,TRBJ1-1,TGTGCCAGCAGGTGGAACAGGGGGACTGAAGCTTTCTTT,CASRWNRGTEAFF
once,TRBV6-5,14,-,TRBJ2-7,TGTGCCAGCGCCGGGACTTTCTGGGCGTACGAGCAGTACTTC,CASAGTFWAYEQYF
-,TRBV11-1,15,-,TRBJ2-5,TGTGCCAGCAGCCCTTCCTCGGGGCCCCAAGAGACCCAGTACTTC,CASSPSSGPQETQYF
-,TRBV7-2,15,-,TRBJ1-2,TGTGCCAGCAGCCATCCCCTTGAGGGGACCGGTGGCTACACCTTC,CASSHPLEGTGGYTF
-,TRBV7-8,17,-,TRBJ1-1,TGTGCCAGCAGCTTATTAGCGATGGATTACAGAAGCACTGAAGCTTTCTTT,CASSLLAMDYRSTEAFF
-,TRBV5-1,13,TRBD1,TRBJ1-1,TGCGCCAGCAGCCCGGACAGGGACACTGAAGCTTTCTTT,CASSPDRDTEAFF
-,TRBV28,14,TRBD1,TRBJ2-7,TGTGCCAGCAGCCAAGGGACAGAGTACTACGAGCAGTACTTC,CASSQGTEYYEQYF
-,TRBV19,15,TRBD2,TRBJ2-5,TGTGCCAGTAGTGGGCTAAGTAGCGGGAAAGAGACCCAGTACTTC,CASSGLSSGKETQYF
-,TRBV6-6,15,TRBD1,TRBJ1-1,TGTGCCAGCAGTTACTCTGAGACAGGGCTCCCAGAAGCTTTCTTT,CASSYSETGLPEAFF
-,TRBV5-5,16,TRBD1,TRBJ2-4,TGTGCCAGCACCCTGGGTCGGGACAGGGACCGAAACATTCAGTACTTC,CASTLGRDRDRNIQYF
-,TRBV6-2/TRBV6-3,21,TRBD2,TRBJ2-1,TGTGCCAGCAGTTACGGAGGGGCAGGGACTAGCGGGGGTAGCTCCTACAATGAGCAGTTCTTC,CASSYGGAGTSGGSSYNEQFF
-,TRBV7-9,11,-,TRBJ1-6,TGTGCCAGCACAGGGAATTCACCCCTCCACTTT,CASTGNSPLHF
-,TRBV19,14,-,TRBJ1-4,TGTGCCAGTAGCGAAGGAGGAGTATGGGAAAAACTGTTTTTT,CASSEGGVWEKLFF
once,TRBV3-1/TRBV3-2,12,-,TRBJ2-1,TGTGCCAGCAGGTATGGGGGCGATGAGCAGTTCTTC,CASRYGGDEQFF
-,TRBV7-6,13,-,TRBJ2-2,TGTGCCAGCAGCTTAGCGGGGGGCGGGGAGCTGTTTTTT,CASSLAGGGELFF
few,TRBV2,14,-,TRBJ1-1,TGTGCCAGCATCCCCTCCGTGGGGGGGCGAGAAGCTTTCTTT,CASIPSVGGREAFF
-,TRBV18,15,-,TRBJ1-2,TGTGCCAGCTCACCACCCAACACGCAAAACTATGGCTACACCTTC,CASSPPNTQNYGYTF
-,TRBV6-2/TRBV6-3,17,TRBD1,TRBJ2-7,TGTGCCAGCAGCCAACGAGGACCCGGACAGGTTCCGAGCGAGCAGTACTTC,CASSQRGPGQVPSEQYF
-,TRBV5-1,14,-,TRBJ2-5,TGCGCCAGCAGCTTGGGGGGGAATCAAGAGACCCAGTACTTC,CASSLGGNQETQYF
-,TRBV7-2,16,TRBD2,TRBJ2-3,TGTGCCAGCAGCTCCTCCGGGGGAGGGGTTACAGATACGCAGTATTTT,CASSSSGGGVTDTQYF
-,TRBV19,14,-,TRBJ2-2,TGTGCCAGTGGGAGACAGACGAACACCGGGGAGCTGTTTTTT,CASGRQTNTGELFF